The next 12 T cell receptor beta chains were all read from a single sample in a study of CD8 T cells in ankylosing spondylitis. TCRdb reprocessed the 5' RACE reads with MiXCR, giving one entry per CDR3 protein. This sample has some 130,000 distinct CDR3 sequences, with around 6.6% found just once. The specimen was blood, either unsorted or a sorted T cell fraction (not recorded which). These receptors were taken from a female donor with ankylosing spondylitis or in good health (not recorded which).

This clonotype has at least ten counts. CDR3: CASSLEGRVGTEAFF. CDR3 coding DNA: TGCGCCAGCAGCTTGGAGGGGCGAGTTGGCACTGAAGCTTTCTTT. This chain connects TRBV5-1 to TRBJ1-1; possibly TRBD1 for D (5 bases). Germline V lookup: CDR1 SGHRS, CDR2 YFSETQ. The length of the CDR3 is 15 residues. The germline V and J ends were trimmed by 0 bases and 4 bases, with 13 bases remaining between them.

This clonotype was seen only a few times. The chain links TRBV7-9 to TRBJ2-7, with D tentatively TRBD2 (6 bases). V lost 5 bases to trimming and J lost 3 bases, with 14 bases between them. CDR3 length equals 14 residues. CDR1 and CDR2 from the germline V gene are SEHNR and FQNEAQ (reference sequence). CDR3 DNA sequence: TGTGCCAGCAGCACGGGACTGACGTACTACGAGCAGTACTTC. Translating it yields CASSTGLTYYEQYF.

This clonotype turned up a few times. The chain combines TRBV28 with TRBJ1-5; 8 bases match TRBD1. In germline, CDR1 is MDHEN, CDR2 SYDVKM. The J segment lost 5 bases and the V segment lost 0 bases, leaving 12 bases of the junction unmatched. There are 18 residues in the CDR3. CDR3 in DNA: TGTGCCAGCAGTTTATGGCCACTCACAGGGGGTGGCCATCAGCCCCAGCATTTT. Encoded protein: CASSLWPLTGGGHQPQHF.

There are many counts of this clonotype. The V gene is TRBV5-1, the J gene TRBJ2-1; D gene unclear. V was shortened by 4 bases and J by 0 bases, with 11 bases between the two germline ends. The CDR3 spans 15 residues. Germline V gene data show CDR1 as SGHRS and CDR2 as YFSETQ. The CDR3 loop is CASSKDGSSYNEQFF. In nucleotides, the CDR3 is TGCGCCAGCAGCAAGGACGGAAGCTCCTACAATGAGCAGTTCTTC.

This clonotype was counted at least ten times. This chain uses TRBV5-1 with TRBJ1-6; D gene uncertain. CDR1 is SGHRS and CDR2 is YFSETQ in the germline V gene. V dropped 1 base and J dropped 10 bases, with 15 bases sitting between them. This CDR3 is 15 amino acids long. CDR3 residues: CASSLNSALGSPLHF. DNA for the CDR3: TGCGCCAGCAGCTTGAATTCGGCCCTCGGATCACCCCTCCACTTT.

This clonotype was counted ten times or more. This chain connects TRBV29-1 to TRBJ2-1; 10 positions agree with TRBD2. Trimming cost V 1 base and J 3 bases; bases outside gene matches: 9. The CDR3 has 17 amino acids. The germline V gene encodes CDR1 SQVTM and CDR2 ANQGSEA. CDR3 coding DNA: TGCAGCGTTGAAGCTAGCGGGGGACCCTTCCTCTACAATGAGCAGTTCTTC. This gives the protein CSVEASGGPFLYNEQFF.

The table lists this clonotype with many counts. The chain has TRBV7-6 and TRBJ1-5, with 8 bases that match TRBD1. Germline V gene data show CDR1 as SGHVS and CDR2 as FNYEAQ. Unmatched junction bases numbered 15, after V lost 5 bases and J lost 6 bases. The CDR3 contains 17 residues. Here the CDR3 reads CASSPQEGQGWAQPQHF. The CDR3 coding sequence is TGTGCCAGCAGCCCCCAAGAAGGACAGGGCTGGGCTCAGCCCCAGCATTTT.

This clonotype was found many times. The V call is TRBV5-1, the J call TRBJ1-2; D is unclear. The CDR3 consists of 15 residues. Germline V gene sequence: CDR1 SGHRS, CDR2 YFSETQ. The V gene lost 3 bases and the J gene lost 1 base, with 13 bases spanning the gap. CDR3 sequence (DNA): TGCGCCAGCAGCTATGGCCTGGACGGTAACTATGGCTACACCTTC. Amino acids: CASSYGLDGNYGYTF. The full variable domain, with the rest looked up from reference TRBV5-1 and TRBJ1-2, is KAGVTQTPRYLIKTRGQQVTLSCSPISGHRSVSWYQQTPGQGLQFLFEYFSETQRNKGNFPGRFSGRQFSNSRSEMNVSTLELGDSALYLCASSYGLDGNYGYTFGSGTRLTVV.

This clonotype has a count of ten or more. The chain links TRBV12-3 or TRBV12-4 to TRBJ1-5, with D perhaps TRBD1 (5 bases). The V gene lost 6 bases and the J gene lost 0 bases, with 12 bases spanning the gap. CDR3 length: 15 amino acids. The CDR3 is CASRPDSYSNQPQHF. The DNA of the CDR3 is TGTGCCAGCAGACCCGACAGCTATAGCAATCAGCCCCAGCATTTT.

This clonotype occurred many times. As DNA, the CDR3 is TGTGCCAGCAGCCAAATCGGGGGGCCAACTAATGAAAAACTGTTTTTT. This gives the protein CASSQIGGPTNEKLFF. The chain carries TRBV14 and TRBJ1-4; TRBD1 is a possible D gene (6 bases). Trimming shortened V by 2 bases and J by 0 bases, and 10 bases separated the two germline ends. Germline V CDR1 and CDR2: SGHDN, FVKESK. The CDR3 totals 16 residues.

This clonotype was counted only a few times. V usage is TRBV18 and J usage is TRBJ2-7; D is undetermined. The V gene's germline CDR1 is KGHSH and CDR2 LQKENI. The CDR3 contains 11 residues. Trimming removed 2 bases from V and 4 bases from J, with 3 bases in between. CDR3 coding DNA: TGTGCCAGCTCACCAGGGTACGAGCAGTACTTC. Its translation is CASSPGYEQYF.

This clonotype was found a few times. The chain uses TRBV7-6 and TRBJ2-7; TRBD2 matches at 7 bases. This CDR3 spans 14 amino acids. From germline, CDR1 is SGHVS and CDR2 FNYEAQ. The V gene end was trimmed by 1 base and the J gene end by 5 bases; junction bases not matched to a gene: 5. The CDR3 is CASSLEAGSNEQYF. CDR3 bases: TGTGCCAGCAGCTTAGAAGCGGGGTCAAACGAGCAGTACTTC.